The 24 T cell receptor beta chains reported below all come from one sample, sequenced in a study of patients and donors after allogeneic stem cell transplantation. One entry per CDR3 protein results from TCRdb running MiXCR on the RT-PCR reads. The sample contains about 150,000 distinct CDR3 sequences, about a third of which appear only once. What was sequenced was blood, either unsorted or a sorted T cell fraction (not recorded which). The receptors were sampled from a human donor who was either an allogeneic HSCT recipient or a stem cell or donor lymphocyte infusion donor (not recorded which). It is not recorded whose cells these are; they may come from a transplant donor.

DNA of the CDR3: TGTGCCAGCACTCCGTCTGGGGCGGCTAACACTGAAGCTTTCTTT. Its translation: CASTPSGAANTEAFF. The V call is TRBV6-5, the J call TRBJ1-1; perhaps TRBD1 as D (5 bases). Germline CDR1 reads MNHEY; CDR2 reads SVGAGI. The CDR3 consists of 15 residues. V gave up 7 bases and J gave up 2 bases, with 17 bases separating them.

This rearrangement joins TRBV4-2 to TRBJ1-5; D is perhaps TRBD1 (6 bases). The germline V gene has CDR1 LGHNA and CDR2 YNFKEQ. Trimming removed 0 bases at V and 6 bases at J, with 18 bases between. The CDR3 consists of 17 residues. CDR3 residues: CASSQDGPGQGGQPQHF. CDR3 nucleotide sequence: TGTGCCAGCAGCCAAGATGGGCCTGGACAAGGGGGTCAGCCCCAGCATTTT.

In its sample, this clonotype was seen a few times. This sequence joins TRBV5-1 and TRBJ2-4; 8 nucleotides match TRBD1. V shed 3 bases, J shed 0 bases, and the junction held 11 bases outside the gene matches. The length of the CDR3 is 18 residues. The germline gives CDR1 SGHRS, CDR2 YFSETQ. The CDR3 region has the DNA TGCGCCAGCAGCTGGGACAGGCTGGGGAACTTAGCCAAAAACATTCAGTACTTC. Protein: CASSWDRLGNLAKNIQYF.

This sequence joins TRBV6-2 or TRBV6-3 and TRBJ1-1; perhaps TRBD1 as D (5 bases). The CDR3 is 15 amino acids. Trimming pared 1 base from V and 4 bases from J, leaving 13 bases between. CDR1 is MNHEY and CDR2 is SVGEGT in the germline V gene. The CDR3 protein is CASSYFPGPGTEAFF. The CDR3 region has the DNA TGTGCCAGCAGTTACTTTCCAGGGCCGGGCACTGAAGCTTTCTTT.

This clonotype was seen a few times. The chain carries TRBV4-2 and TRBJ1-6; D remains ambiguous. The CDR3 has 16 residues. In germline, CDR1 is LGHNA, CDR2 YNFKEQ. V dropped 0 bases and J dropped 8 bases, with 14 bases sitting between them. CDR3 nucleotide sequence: TGTGCCAGCAGCCAAGAGGCTCTTCTAAAAGATTCACCCCTCCACTTT. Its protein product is CASSQEALLKDSPLHF.

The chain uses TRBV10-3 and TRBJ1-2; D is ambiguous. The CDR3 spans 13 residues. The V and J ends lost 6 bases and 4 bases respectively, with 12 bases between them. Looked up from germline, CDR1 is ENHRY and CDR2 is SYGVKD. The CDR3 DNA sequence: TGTGCCATCAGCGAAGGTGGGAGCTATGGCTACACCTTC. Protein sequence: CAISEGGSYGYTF.

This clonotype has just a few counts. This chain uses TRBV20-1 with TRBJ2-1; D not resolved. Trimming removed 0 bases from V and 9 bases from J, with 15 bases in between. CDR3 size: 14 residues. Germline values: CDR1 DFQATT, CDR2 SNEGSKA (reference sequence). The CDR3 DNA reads TGCAGTGCTAGAGATCCTAGGACCCTTGGTGAGCAGTTCTTC. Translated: CSARDPRTLGEQFF.

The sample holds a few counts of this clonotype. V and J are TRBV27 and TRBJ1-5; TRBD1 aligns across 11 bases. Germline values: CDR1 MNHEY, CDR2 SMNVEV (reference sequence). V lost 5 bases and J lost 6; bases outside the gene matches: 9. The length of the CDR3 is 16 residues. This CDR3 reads CASSPDRDRGAQPQHF. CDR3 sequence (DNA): TGTGCCAGCAGTCCCGATCGGGACAGGGGGGCTCAGCCCCAGCATTTT.

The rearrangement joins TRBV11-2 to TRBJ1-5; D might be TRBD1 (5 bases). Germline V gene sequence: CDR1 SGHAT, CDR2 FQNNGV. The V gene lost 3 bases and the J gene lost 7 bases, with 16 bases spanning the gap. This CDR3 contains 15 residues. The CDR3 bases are TGTGCCAGCAGCTTGGATACAGGTAGCTGGCAGCCCCAGCATTTT. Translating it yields CASSLDTGSWQPQHF.

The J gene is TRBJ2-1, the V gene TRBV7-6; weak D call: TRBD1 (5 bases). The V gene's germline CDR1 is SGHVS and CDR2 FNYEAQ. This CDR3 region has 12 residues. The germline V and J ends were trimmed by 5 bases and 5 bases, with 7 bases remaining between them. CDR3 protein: CASSQGHNEQFF. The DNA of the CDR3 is TGTGCCAGCAGCCAGGGCCACAATGAGCAGTTCTTC.

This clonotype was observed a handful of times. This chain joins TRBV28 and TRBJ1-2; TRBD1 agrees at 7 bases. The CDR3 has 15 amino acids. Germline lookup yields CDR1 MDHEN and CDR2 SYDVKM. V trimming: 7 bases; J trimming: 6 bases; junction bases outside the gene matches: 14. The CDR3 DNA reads TGTGCCAGCATTCTAAAGGGGGCGCGAGCGCATGGCTACACCTTC. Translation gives CASILKGARAHGYTF.

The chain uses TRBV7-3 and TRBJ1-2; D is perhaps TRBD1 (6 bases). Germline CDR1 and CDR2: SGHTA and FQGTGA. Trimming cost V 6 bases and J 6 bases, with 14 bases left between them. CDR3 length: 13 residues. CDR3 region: CASSPDSRDGYTF. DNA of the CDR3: TGTGCCAGCAGTCCGGACAGTCGAGATGGCTACACCTTC. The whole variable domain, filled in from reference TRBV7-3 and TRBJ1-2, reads GAGVSQTPSNKVTEKGKYVELRCDPISGHTALYWYRQSLGQGPEFLIYFQGTGAADDSGLPNDRFFAVRPEGSVSTLKIQRTERGDSAVYLCASSPDSRDGYTFGSGTRLTVV.

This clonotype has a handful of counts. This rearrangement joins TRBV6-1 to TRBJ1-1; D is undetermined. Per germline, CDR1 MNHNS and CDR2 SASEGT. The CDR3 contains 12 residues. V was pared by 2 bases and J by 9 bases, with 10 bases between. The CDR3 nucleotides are TGTGCCAGCAGTGAAAGACCGACACAAGCTTTCTTT. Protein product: CASSERPTQAFF.

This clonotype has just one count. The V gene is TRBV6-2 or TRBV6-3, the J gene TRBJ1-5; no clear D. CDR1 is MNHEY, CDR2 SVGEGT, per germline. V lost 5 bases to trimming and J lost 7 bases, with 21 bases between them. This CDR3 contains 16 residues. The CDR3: CASSQPAEMASQPQHF. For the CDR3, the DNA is TGTGCCAGCAGTCAACCTGCGGAGATGGCCAGCCAGCCCCAGCATTTT.

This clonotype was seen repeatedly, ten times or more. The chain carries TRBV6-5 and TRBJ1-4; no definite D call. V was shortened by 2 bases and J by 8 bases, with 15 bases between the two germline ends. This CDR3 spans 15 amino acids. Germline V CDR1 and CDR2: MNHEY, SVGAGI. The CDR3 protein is CASSYTLPPGEKLFF. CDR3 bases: TGTGCCAGCAGTTACACCCTACCTCCAGGCGAAAAACTGTTTTTT.

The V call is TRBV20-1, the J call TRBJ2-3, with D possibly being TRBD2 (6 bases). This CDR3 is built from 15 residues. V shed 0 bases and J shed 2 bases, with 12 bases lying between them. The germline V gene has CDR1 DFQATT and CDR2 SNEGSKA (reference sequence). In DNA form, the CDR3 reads TGCAGTGCTAGAGATGCGGACTATGCCACAGATACGCAGTATTTT. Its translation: CSARDADYATDTQYF.

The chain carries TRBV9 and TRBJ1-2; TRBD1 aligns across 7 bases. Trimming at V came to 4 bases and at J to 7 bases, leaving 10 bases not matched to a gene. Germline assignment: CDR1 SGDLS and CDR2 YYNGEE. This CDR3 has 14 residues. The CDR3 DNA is TGTGCCAGCAGCCCGGACACAGGGGTTCGTGGCTACACCTTC. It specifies CASSPDTGVRGYTF.

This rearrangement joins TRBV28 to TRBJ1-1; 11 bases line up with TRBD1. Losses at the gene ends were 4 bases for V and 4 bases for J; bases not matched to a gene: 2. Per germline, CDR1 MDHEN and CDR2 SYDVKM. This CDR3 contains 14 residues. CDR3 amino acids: CASSYGTGGTEAFF. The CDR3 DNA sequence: TGTGCCAGCAGTTATGGGACAGGGGGCACTGAAGCTTTCTTT.

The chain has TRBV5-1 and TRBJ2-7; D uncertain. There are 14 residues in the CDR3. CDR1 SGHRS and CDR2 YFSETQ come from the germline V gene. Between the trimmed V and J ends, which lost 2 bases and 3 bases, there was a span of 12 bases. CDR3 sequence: CASSFSQNNYEQYF. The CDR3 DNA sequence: TGCGCCAGCAGCTTTTCCCAGAATAACTACGAGCAGTACTTC.

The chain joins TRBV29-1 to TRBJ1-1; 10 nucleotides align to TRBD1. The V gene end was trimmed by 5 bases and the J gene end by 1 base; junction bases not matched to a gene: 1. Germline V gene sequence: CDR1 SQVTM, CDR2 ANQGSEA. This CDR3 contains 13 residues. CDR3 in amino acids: CSVRTGGNTEAFF. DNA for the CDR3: TGCAGCGTTCGGACAGGGGGGAACACTGAAGCTTTCTTT.

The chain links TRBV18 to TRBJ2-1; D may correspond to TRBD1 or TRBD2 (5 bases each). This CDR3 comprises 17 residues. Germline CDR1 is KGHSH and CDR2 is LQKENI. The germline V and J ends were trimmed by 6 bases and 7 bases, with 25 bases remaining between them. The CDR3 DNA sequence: TGTGCCAGCTCCCCGCTTATCGGGGCGACGCGGAGAAATGAGCAGTTCTTC. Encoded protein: CASSPLIGATRRNEQFF.

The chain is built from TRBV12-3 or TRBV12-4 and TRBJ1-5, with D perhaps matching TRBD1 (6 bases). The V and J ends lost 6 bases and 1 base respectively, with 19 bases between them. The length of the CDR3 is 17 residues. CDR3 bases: TGTGCCAGCAGCTACAAATTAACAGGGAAAAGCAATCAGCCCCAGCATTTT. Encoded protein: CASSYKLTGKSNQPQHF.

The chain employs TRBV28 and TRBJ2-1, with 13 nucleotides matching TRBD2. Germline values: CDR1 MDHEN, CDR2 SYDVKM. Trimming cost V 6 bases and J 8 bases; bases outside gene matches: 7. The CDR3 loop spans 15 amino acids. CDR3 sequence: CASRELAGGPHEQFF. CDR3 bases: TGTGCCAGCAGGGAACTAGCGGGGGGGCCCCATGAGCAGTTCTTC.

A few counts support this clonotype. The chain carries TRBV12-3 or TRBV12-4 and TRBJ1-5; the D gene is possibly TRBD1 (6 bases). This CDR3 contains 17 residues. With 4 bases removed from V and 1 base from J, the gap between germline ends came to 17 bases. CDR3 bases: TGTGCCAGCAGTTCACATACAGGGCTGCGAAGCAATCAGCCCCAGCATTTT. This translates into CASSSHTGLRSNQPQHF.